Each of the 14 T cell receptor beta chains below was sequenced from the same sample in a study of OX40 agonist ivuxolimab in advanced cancers. The protocol was immunoSEQ multiplex PCR, while the TCRdb copy is restricted to in-frame clones and leaves out a portion. The sample lists roughly 66,000 clones; 75% to 90% were seen once. Sequenced here: CD4+ or CD8+ T cells sorted from blood, sampled in a trial of the OX40 agonist ivuxolimab. The origin of the receptors is an adult with an advanced solid tumor such as melanoma, head and neck, liver or kidney cancer.

This rearrangement joins TRBV15 to TRBJ2-2, with 12 bases identical to TRBD1. With 0 bases clipped from V and 4 bases from J, the junction kept 12 bases outside the gene matches. CDR3 size: 20 residues. Germline V CDR1 and CDR2: LNHNV, YYDKDF (reference sequence). CDR3: CATSRDYGWGQGASTGELFF. For the CDR3, the DNA is TGTGCCACCAGCAGAGATTATGGATGGGGACAGGGGGCGAGCACCGGGGAGCTGTTTTTT.

J is TRBJ2-2 and V is TRBV2; 9 bases line up with TRBD2. The CDR3 length is 14 residues. The V and J ends lost 6 bases and 3 bases, in that order; junction bases with no gene match: 2. The V gene's germline CDR1 is SNHLY and CDR2 FYNNEI. In nucleotides, the CDR3 is TGTGCCAGCAGGCGGGAGGGGGACACCGGGGAGCTGTTTTTT. Protein product: CASRREGDTGELFF.

The rearrangement joins TRBV6-1 to TRBJ1-4; 8 bases are shared with TRBD1. This CDR3 region has 16 residues. V gave up 4 bases and J gave up 0 bases; unmatched junction bases: 4. The germline CDR1 and CDR2 sequences are MNHNS and SASEGT. The CDR3 coding sequence is TGTGCCAGCAGTGTGACAGGGGCGGCAACTAATGAAAAACTGTTTTTT. This translates into CASSVTGAATNEKLFF.

CDR3 sequence reads: CASSLDRAEKLFF. In DNA, the CDR3 is TGTGCCAGCAGCTTAGACAGGGCTGAAAAACTGTTTTTT. The J gene is TRBJ1-4, the V gene TRBV7-9; perhaps TRBD1 as D (6 bases). Trimming cost V 1 base and J 7 bases, with 7 bases left between them. The CDR3 is 13 residues long. CDR1 and CDR2 from the germline V gene are SEHNR and FQNEAQ (reference sequence). Full variable domain (missing parts from reference TRBV7-9 and TRBJ1-4): DTGVSQNPRHKITKRGQNVTFRCDPISEHNRLYWYRQTLGQGPEFLTYFQNEAQLEKSRLLSDRFSAERPKGSFSTLEIQRTEQGDSAMYLCASSLDRAEKLFFGSGTQLSVL.

The CDR3 loop is CASSIGDRGRDEKLFF. In DNA form, the CDR3 reads TGTGCCAGTAGTATAGGTGACAGGGGGCGCGATGAAAAACTGTTTTTT. The genes are TRBV19 and TRBJ1-4; 10 positions agree with TRBD1. Germline V gene sequence: CDR1 LNHDA, CDR2 SQIVND (reference sequence). There are 16 residues in the CDR3. J gave up 6 bases and V 1 base, and 5 bases lay outside the gene matches.

This clone was detected once. The chain uses TRBV2 and TRBJ2-2, with 13 bases that match TRBD2. The CDR3 has 17 amino acids. V trimming: 8 bases; J trimming: 4 bases; junction bases outside the gene matches: 10. In germline, CDR1 is SNHLY, CDR2 FYNNEI. CDR3: CASVPGLAGPTTGELFF. The CDR3 DNA reads as TGTGCCAGCGTCCCGGGACTAGCGGGACCGACCACCGGGGAGCTGTTTTTT.

This rearrangement joins TRBV28 to TRBJ2-5; no definite D call. The CDR3 has 16 amino acids. Trimming removed 6 bases from V and 7 bases from J, with 24 bases in between. Germline-derived CDR1 and CDR2 are MDHEN and SYDVKM. CDR3 sequence (DNA): TGTGCCAGCAGCCAATACTCGCTGGAAGGGCCAGGGACCCAGTACTTC. It translates to CASSQYSLEGPGTQYF. Combining the CDR3 with reference TRBV28 and TRBJ2-5 gives the whole variable domain DVKVTQSSRYLVKRTGEKVFLECVQDMDHENMFWYRQDPGLGLRLIYFSYDVKMKEKGDIPEGYSVSREKKERFSLILESASTNQTSMYLCASSQYSLEGPGTQYFGPGTRLLVL.

The chain links TRBV6-6 to TRBJ2-1; 11 bases are shared with TRBD2. V lost 7 bases, J lost 4 bases, and 6 bases stayed unmatched. Germline V gene sequence: CDR1 MNHNY, CDR2 SVGAGI (reference sequence). The CDR3 covers 15 residues. The CDR3 sequence is CASTLTSGSYNEQFF. The CDR3, as DNA: TGTGCCAGCACCCTTACTAGCGGGAGTTACAATGAGCAGTTCTTC.

This chain joins TRBV7-2 and TRBJ2-4, with D tentatively TRBD2 (6 bases). From germline, CDR1 is SGHTA and CDR2 FQGNSA. Trimming pared 1 base from V and 5 bases from J, leaving 9 bases between. CDR3 length: 14 residues. The CDR3 DNA follows: TGTGCCAGCAGCTTAGGCGGGACGGAAAACATTCAGTACTTC. Amino acids: CASSLGGTENIQYF.

The chain joins TRBV14 to TRBJ1-2, with TRBD1 identical over 9 bases. Germline V gene lookup returns CDR1 SGHDN and CDR2 FVKESK. Trimming took 5 bases from V and 7 from J; bases not matched to a gene: 5. The CDR3 spans 13 residues. The chain's CDR3 is CASSRTGAAGYTF. In DNA form, the CDR3 reads TGTGCCAGCAGCAGGACAGGGGCGGCTGGCTACACCTTC.

V usage is TRBV5-1 and J usage is TRBJ2-1; 14 bases are shared with TRBD2. Per the germline V gene, CDR1 is SGHRS and CDR2 is YFSETQ. The CDR3 length is 16 residues. With V trimmed by 0 bases and J by 8 bases, 4 bases remained unmatched. The CDR3 region is CASSLVPGLAGDEQFF. The CDR3 DNA is TGCGCCAGCAGCTTGGTACCGGGACTAGCGGGAGATGAGCAGTTCTTC.

The rearrangement uses TRBV10-3 and TRBJ2-7, with 12 bases identical to TRBD2. This CDR3 is built from 16 residues. After removal of 6 bases from V and 4 bases from J, the junction contained 10 bases not matched to a gene. CDR1 and CDR2 (germline): ENHRY, SYGVKD. CDR3 loop: CAIRVDGLAGTYEQYF. The CDR3 DNA reads as TGTGCCATCAGGGTAGATGGACTAGCGGGGACGTACGAGCAGTACTTC.

This chain joins TRBV4-2 and TRBJ2-3, with D possibly TRBD1 on 6 matching bases. The germline gives CDR1 LGHNA, CDR2 YNFKEQ. This CDR3 is 14 amino acids long. V shed 0 bases and J shed 6 bases, with 10 bases lying between them. CDR3 sequence reads: CASSQEPRGDTQYF. Written as DNA, the CDR3 is TGTGCCAGCAGCCAAGAACCCAGGGGCGATACGCAGTATTTT.

The chain joins TRBV29-1 to TRBJ2-6; D unclear. Germline loops: CDR1 SQVTM, CDR2 ANQGSEA. CDR3 size: 15 residues. The germline V and J ends were trimmed by 3 bases and 0 bases, with 9 bases remaining between them. The CDR3 protein is CSVETLSSGANVLTF. The CDR3 DNA sequence: TGCAGCGTTGAGACCCTGAGCTCTGGGGCCAACGTCCTGACTTTC.